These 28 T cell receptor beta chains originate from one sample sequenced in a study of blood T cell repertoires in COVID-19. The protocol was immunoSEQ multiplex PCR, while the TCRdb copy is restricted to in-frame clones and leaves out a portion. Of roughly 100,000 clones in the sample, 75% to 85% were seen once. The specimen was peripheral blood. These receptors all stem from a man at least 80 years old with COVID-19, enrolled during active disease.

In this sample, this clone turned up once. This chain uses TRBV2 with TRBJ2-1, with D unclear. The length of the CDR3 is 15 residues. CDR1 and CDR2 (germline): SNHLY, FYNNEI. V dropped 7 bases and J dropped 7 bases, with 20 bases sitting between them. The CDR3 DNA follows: TGTGCCAGCACTCGATCAGGCTCCAGTGGGAATGAGCAGTTCTTC. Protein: CASTRSGSSGNEQFF. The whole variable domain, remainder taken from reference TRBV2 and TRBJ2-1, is EPEVTQTPSHQVTQMGQEVILRCVPISNHLYFYWYRQILGQKVEFLVSFYNNEISEKSEIFDDQFSVERPDGSNFTLKIRSTKLEDSAMYFCASTRSGSSGNEQFFGPGTRLTVL.

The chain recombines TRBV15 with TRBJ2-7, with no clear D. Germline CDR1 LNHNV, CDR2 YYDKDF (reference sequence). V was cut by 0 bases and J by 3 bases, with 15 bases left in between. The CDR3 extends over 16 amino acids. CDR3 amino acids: CATSRDGPPAVYEQYF. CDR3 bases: TGTGCCACCAGCAGAGATGGGCCACCTGCTGTCTACGAGCAGTACTTC.

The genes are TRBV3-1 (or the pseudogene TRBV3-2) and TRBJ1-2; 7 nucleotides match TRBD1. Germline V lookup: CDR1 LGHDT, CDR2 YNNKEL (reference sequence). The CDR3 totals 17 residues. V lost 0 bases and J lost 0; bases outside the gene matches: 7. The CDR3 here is CASSQDLGGRSNYGYTF. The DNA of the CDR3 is TGTGCCAGCAGCCAAGACCTAGGGGGCAGGTCTAACTATGGCTACACCTTC.

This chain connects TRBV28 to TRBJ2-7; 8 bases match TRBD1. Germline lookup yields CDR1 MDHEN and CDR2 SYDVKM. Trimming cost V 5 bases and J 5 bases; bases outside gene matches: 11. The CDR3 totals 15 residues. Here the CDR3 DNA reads TGTGCCAGCAGTCCTGCACCCGGACAGGGAAACGAGCAGTACTTC. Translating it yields CASSPAPGQGNEQYF. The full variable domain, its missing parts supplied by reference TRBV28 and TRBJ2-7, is DVKVTQSSRYLVKRTGEKVFLECVQDMDHENMFWYRQDPGLGLRLIYFSYDVKMKEKGDIPEGYSVSREKKERFSLILESASTNQTSMYLCASSPAPGQGNEQYFGPGTRLTVT.

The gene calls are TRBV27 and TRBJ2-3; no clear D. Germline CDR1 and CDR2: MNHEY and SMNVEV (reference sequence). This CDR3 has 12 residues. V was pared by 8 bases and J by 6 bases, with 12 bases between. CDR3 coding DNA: TGTGCCAGCGCGTCTGCATCGGATACGCAGTATTTT. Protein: CASASASDTQYF.

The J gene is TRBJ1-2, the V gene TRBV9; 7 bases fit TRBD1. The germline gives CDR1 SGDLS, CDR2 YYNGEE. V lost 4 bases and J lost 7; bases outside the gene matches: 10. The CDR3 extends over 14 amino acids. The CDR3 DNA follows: TGTGCCAGCAGCTTTTCCACAGGGGACACTGGCTACACCTTC. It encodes CASSFSTGDTGYTF.

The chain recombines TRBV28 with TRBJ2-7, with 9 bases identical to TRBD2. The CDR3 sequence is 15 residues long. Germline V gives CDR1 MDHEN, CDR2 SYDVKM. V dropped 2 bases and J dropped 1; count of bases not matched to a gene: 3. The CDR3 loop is CASSLASGRSYEQYF. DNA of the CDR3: TGTGCCAGCAGTTTAGCCAGCGGGAGGTCCTACGAGCAGTACTTC.

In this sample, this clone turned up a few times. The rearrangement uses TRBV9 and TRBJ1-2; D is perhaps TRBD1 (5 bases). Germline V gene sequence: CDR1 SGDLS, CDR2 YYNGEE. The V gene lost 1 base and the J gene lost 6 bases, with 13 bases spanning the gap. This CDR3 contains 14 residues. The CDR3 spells CASSVSGQGHGYTF. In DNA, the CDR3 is TGTGCCAGCAGCGTAAGCGGGCAGGGACATGGCTACACCTTC.

DNA of the CDR3: TGCGCCAGCGGGGAACAGGGGTTCACTGAAGCTTTCTTT. This translates into CASGEQGFTEAFF. The rearrangement joins TRBV5-1 to TRBJ1-1; TRBD1 agrees at 7 bases. V trimming: 7 bases; J trimming: 4 bases; junction bases outside the gene matches: 7. This CDR3 contains 13 residues. Germline CDR1 SGHRS, CDR2 YFSETQ. Combining the CDR3 with reference TRBV5-1 and TRBJ1-1 gives the whole variable domain KAGVTQTPRYLIKTRGQQVTLSCSPISGHRSVSWYQQTPGQGLQFLFEYFSETQRNKGNFPGRFSGRQFSNSRSEMNVSTLELGDSALYLCASGEQGFTEAFFGQGTRLTVV.

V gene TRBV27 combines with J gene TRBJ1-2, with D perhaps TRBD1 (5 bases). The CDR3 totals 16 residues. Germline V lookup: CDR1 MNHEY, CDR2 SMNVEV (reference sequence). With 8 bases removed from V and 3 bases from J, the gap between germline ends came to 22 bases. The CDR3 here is CASRGSTGLTYYGYTF. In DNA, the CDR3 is TGTGCCAGCCGGGGGAGCACAGGACTGACCTACTATGGCTACACCTTC.

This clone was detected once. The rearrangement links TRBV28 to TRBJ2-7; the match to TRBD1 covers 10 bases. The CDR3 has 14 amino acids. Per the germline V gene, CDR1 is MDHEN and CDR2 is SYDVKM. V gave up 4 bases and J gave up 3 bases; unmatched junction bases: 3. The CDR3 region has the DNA TGTGCCAGCAGTTATGGACAGGGGGTCTACGAGCAGTACTTC. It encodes CASSYGQGVYEQYF.

CDR3 loop: CASSQALLQEMINYGYTF. Written as DNA, the CDR3 is TGCGCCAGCAGCCAAGCACTCCTTCAGGAAATGATTAACTATGGCTACACCTTC. The chain recombines TRBV4-1 with TRBJ1-2; D call uncertain. The CDR3 length is 18 residues. Germline CDR1 and CDR2: MGHRA and YSYEKL. V dropped 1 base and J dropped 1 base, with 19 bases sitting between them.

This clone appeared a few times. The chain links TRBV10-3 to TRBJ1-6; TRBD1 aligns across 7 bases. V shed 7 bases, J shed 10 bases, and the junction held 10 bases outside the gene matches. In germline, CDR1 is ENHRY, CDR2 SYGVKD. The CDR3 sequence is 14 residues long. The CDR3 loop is CAIKGPDRESPLHF. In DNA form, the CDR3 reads TGTGCCATCAAGGGCCCCGACAGGGAATCACCCCTCCACTTT.

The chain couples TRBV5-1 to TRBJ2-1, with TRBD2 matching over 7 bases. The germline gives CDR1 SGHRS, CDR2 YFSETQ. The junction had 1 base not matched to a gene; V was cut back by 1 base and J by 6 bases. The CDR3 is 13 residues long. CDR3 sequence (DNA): TGCGCCAGCAGCTTGTTAGCGGGCAATGAGCAGTTCTTC. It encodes CASSLLAGNEQFF.

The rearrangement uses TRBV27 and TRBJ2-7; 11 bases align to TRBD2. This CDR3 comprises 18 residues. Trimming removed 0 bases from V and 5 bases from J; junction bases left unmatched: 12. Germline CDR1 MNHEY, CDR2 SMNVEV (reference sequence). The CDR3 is CASSLSIEIAGGDHEQYF. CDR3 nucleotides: TGTGCCAGCAGTTTATCTATAGAAATAGCGGGAGGGGACCACGAGCAGTACTTC.

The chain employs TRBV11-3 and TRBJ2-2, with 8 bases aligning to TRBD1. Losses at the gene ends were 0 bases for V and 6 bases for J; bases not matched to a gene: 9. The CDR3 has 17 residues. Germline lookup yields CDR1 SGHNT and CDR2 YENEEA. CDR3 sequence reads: CASSLDMAQGAAGELFF. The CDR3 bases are TGTGCCAGCAGCTTAGATATGGCGCAGGGGGCAGCCGGGGAGCTGTTTTTT.

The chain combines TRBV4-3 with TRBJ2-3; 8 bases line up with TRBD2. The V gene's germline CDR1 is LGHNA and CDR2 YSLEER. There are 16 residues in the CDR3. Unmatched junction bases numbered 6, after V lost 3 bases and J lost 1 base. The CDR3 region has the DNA TGCGCCAGCAGCCAGGAGATGCGGGAGGGCACAGATACGCAGTATTTT. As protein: CASSQEMREGTDTQYF.

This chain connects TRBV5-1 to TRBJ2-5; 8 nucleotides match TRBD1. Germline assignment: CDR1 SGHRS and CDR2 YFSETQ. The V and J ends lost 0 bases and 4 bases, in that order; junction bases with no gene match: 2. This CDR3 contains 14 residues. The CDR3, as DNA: TGCGCCAGCAGCTTGGGTGACAGGGGAGAGACCCAGTACTTC. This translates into CASSLGDRGETQYF.

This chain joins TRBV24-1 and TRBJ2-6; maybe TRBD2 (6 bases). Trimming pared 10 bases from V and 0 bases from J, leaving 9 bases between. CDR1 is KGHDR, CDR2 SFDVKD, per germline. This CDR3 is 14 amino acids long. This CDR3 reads CATSGHSGANVLTF. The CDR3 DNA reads TGTGCCACGAGCGGGCACTCTGGGGCCAACGTCCTGACTTTC.

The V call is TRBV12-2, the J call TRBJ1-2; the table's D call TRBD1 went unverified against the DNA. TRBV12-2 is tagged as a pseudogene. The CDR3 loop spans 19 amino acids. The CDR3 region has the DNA TGTGCAAGTCGCTTAGCCTTCACCCATGACAGGGGGATAGACTATGGCTACACCTTC. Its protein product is CASRLAFTHDRGIDYGYTF.

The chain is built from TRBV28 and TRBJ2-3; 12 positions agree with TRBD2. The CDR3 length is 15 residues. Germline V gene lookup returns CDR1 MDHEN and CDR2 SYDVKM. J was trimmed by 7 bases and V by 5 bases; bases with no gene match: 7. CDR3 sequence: CASSPSSGRDYTQYF. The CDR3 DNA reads TGTGCCAGCAGTCCCTCTAGCGGGAGGGACTATACGCAGTATTTT. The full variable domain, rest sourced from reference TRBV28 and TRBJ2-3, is DVKVTQSSRYLVKRTGEKVFLECVQDMDHENMFWYRQDPGLGLRLIYFSYDVKMKEKGDIPEGYSVSREKKERFSLILESASTNQTSMYLCASSPSSGRDYTQYFGPGTRLTVL.

CDR3 region: CASSAPTGETQYF. The CDR3 region has the DNA TGTGCCAGCAGCGCTCCAACGGGGGAGACCCAGTACTTC. The V gene is TRBV21-1, the J gene TRBJ2-5; the D segment call TRBD2 is taken from the table without a DNA check. TRBV21-1 is marked as a pseudogene. The CDR3 has 13 amino acids.

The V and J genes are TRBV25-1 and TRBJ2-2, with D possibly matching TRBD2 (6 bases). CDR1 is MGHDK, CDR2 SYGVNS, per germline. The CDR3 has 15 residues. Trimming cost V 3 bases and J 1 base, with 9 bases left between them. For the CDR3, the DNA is TGTGCCAGCAGTGAGCTCGGGGGGAACACCGGGGAGCTGTTTTTT. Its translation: CASSELGGNTGELFF.

The CDR3 loop reads CASSKRDRGFTGELFF. The CDR3 nucleotides are TGTGCCAGCAGCAAACGGGACAGGGGGTTCACCGGGGAGCTGTTTTTT. The chain recombines TRBV21-1 with TRBJ2-2; the table's TRBD1 call for D was not verified on the DNA. TRBV21-1 is flagged as a pseudogene. The CDR3 contains 16 residues.

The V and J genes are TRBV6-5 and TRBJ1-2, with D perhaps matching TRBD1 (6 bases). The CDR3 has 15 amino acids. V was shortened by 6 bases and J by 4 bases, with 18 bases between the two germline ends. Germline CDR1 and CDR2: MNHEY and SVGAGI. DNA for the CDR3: TGTGCCAGCAGCTCCGGACAGTCCATCCCCTATGGCTACACCTTC. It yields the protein CASSSGQSIPYGYTF.

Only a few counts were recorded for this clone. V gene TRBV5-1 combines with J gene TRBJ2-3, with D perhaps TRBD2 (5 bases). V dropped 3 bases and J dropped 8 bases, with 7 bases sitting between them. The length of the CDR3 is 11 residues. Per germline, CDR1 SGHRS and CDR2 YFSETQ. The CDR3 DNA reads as TGCGCCAGCAGCTCCGAGGGTACGCAGTATTTT. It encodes CASSSEGTQYF.

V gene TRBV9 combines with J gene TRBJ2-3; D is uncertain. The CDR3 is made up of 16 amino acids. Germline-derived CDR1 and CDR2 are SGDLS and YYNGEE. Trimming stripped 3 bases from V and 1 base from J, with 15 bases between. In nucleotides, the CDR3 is TGTGCCAGCAGCGATACTGCAATGCTCCGCACAGATACGCAGTATTTT. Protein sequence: CASSDTAMLRTDTQYF.

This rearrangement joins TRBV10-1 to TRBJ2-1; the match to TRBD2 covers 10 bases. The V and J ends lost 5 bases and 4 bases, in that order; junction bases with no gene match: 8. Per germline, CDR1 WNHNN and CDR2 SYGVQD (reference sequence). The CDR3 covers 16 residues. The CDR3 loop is CASSSLAGVSYNEQFF. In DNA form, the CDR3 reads TGCGCCAGCAGTTCCCTAGCGGGAGTTTCATACAATGAGCAGTTCTTC.